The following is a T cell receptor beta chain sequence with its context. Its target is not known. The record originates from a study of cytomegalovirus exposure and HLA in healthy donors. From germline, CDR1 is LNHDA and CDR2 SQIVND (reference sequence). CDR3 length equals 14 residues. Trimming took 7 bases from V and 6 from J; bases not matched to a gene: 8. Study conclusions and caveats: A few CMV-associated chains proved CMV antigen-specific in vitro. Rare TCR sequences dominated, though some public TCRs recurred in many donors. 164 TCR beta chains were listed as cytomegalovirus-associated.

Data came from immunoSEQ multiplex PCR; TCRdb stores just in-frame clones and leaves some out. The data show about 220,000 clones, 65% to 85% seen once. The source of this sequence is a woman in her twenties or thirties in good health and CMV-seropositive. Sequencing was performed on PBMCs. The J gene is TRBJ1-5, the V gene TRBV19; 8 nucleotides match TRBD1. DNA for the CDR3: TGTGCCAGTACTAGGACAGGGAAGGGTCAGCCCCAGCATTTT. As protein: CASTRTGKGQPQHF.